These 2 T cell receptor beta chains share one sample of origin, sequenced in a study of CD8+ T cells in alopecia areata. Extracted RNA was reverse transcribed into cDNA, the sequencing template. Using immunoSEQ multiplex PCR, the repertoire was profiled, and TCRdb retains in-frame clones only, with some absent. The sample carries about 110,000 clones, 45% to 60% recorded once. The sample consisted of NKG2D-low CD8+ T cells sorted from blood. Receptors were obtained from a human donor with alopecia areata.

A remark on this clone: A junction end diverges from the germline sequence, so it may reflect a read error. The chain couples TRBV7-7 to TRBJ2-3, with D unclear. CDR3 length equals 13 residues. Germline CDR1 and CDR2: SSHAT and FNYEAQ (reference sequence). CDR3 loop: CASSPRGTDTQYF. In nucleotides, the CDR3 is TGTGCTAGCAGCCCGAGAGGCACAGATACGCAGTATTTT. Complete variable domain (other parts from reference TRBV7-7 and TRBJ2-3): GAGVSQSPRYKVTKRGQDVTLRCDPISSHATLYWYQQALGQGPEFLTYFNYEAQPDKSGLPSDRFSAERPEGSISTLTIQRTEQRDSAMYRCASSPRGTDTQYFGPGTRLTVL.

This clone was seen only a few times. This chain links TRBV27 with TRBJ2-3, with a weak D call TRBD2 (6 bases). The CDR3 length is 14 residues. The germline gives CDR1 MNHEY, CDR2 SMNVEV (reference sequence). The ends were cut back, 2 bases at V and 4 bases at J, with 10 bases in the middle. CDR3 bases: TGTGCCAGCAGTTTAGCGGGAAGGTCAGATACGCAGTATTTT. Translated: CASSLAGRSDTQYF.